The clone carrying this T cell receptor (beta chain) has just a few counts. Its specificity is unknown. This entry comes from a study of beta chain features in type 1 diabetes. Study results and caveats: Researchers report that Type 1 diabetes patients had moderately but significantly shorter TCRB CDR3s across all four CD4+ subsets.

Germline CDR1 GTSNPN, CDR2 SVGIG (reference sequence). V was trimmed by 3 bases and J by 5 bases, leaving 16 bases between them. This CDR3 has 14 amino acids. Since all of the isolated RNA was reverse transcribed, expressed TCRB transcripts were what got sequenced. The repertoire was sequenced with immunoSEQ multiplex PCR; TCRdb's copy has only in-frame clones and lacks some. This sample has 300,000 or so clones; roughly 14% occur once, and the top ten carry nearly 0.015%. The TCR comes from a woman aged 18-29 years with type 1 diabetes. The sequencing sample was made of naive CD4+ T cells from blood. The chain recombines TRBV30 with TRBJ1-1; D is possibly TRBD1 (6 bases). In DNA form, the CDR3 reads TGTGCCTGGAGGGGCCCATGGGGACAAACTGAAGCTTTCTTT. Its protein is CAWRGPWGQTEAFF.